The present entry profiles one T cell receptor beta chain with its context. The data are from a study of blood T cell repertoires in COVID-19. Study at large: Spain, Italy and the United States supplied samples that represented acute and convalescent COVID-19. The cDNA or gDNA used as material had been derived from T cells, B-cell-depleted T cells, or PBMCs.

In the authors' methods: Amplifying reference gene primers gave estimates of nucleated cell counts. Some clones are missing from TCRdb's copy, which holds only in-frame ones; the method was immunoSEQ multiplex PCR. V, J and clone size are taken as reported in that table, and D and trimming were inferred from the DNA itself. The table lists approximately 100,000 clones, under 80% of them singletons. CDR1 is KGHDR and CDR2 is SFDVKD in the germline V gene. The length of the CDR3 is 16 residues. Trimming took 10 bases from V and 0 from J; bases not matched to a gene: 10. The J gene is TRBJ2-3, the V gene TRBV24-1, with 9 bases fitting TRBD1. The sequencing sample was made of peripheral blood. The TCR comes from a man in his 70s with active or convalescent COVID-19. CDR3 DNA sequence: TGTGCCACACGACAGGGGGATCCTTCTAGCACAGATACGCAGTATTTT. Protein sequence: CATRQGDPSSTDTQYF.